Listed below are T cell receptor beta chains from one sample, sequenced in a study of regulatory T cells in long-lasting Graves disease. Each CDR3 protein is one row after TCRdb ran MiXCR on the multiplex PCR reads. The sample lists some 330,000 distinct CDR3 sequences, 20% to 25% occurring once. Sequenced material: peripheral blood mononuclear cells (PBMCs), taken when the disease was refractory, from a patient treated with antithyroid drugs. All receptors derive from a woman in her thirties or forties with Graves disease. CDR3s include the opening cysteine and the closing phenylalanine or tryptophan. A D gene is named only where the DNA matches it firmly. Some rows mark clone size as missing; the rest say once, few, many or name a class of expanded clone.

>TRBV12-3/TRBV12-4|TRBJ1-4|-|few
TGTGCCAGCAGATTCGGGGAGCAGGAACTGTTTTTT
CASRFGEQELFF
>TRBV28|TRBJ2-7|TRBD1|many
TGTGCCAGCAGCCTAGTTTGGACAGGGATTTACGAGCAGTACTTC
CASSLVWTGIYEQYF
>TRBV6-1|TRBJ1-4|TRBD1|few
TGTGCCAGCATAGAGGTCCAGGGGGCCGAAAAACTGTTTTTT
CASIEVQGAEKLFF
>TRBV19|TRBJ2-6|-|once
TGTGCCAGTAGCGACAGGTCCTCTGGGGCCAACGTCCTGACTTTC
CASSDRSSGANVLTF
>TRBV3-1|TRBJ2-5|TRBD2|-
TGTGCCAGCATGAAGACTAGCGGGACCCTCCAAGAGACCCAGTACTTC
CASMKTSGTLQETQYF
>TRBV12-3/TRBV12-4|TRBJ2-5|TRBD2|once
TGTGCCAGCAGGCGGACTAGCGGGAGGGTTGCAATTGGGGAGACCCAGTACTTC
CASRRTSGRVAIGETQYF
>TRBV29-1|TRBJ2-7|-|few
TGCAGCGTTGAAGATCCTAGCCAGAGTTATCACGAGCAGTACTTC
CSVEDPSQSYHEQYF
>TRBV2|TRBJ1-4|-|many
TGTGCCAGCAGCCTGGGGACTTCCAAGGGGAAACTGTTTTTT
CASSLGTSKGKLFF
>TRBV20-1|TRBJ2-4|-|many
TGCAGTGCTGTGGCTAGCCCGGACATTCAGTACTTC
CSAVASPDIQYF
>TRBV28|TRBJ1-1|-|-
TGTGCCAGCAGTCCCATCTCCAAGGGGAGTTACACTGAAGCTTTCTTT
CASSPISKGSYTEAFF
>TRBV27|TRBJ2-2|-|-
TGTGCCAGCAGTTACTTATCTCCCATCCCCGGGGAGCTGTTTTTT
CASSYLSPIPGELFF
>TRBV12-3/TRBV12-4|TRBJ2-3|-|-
TGTGCCACCGTGGGACTCCCACGCACAGATACGCAGTATTTT
CATVGLPRTDTQYF
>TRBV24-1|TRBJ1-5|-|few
TGTGCCACCAGTGACTCTTCAGGAGGGGAGATTCGCAATCAGCCCCAGCATTTT
CATSDSSGGEIRNQPQHF
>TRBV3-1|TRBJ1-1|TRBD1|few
TGTGCCAGCAGCCAGGGTAAGGTAAACAGGGGGCGCATGAACACTGAAGCTTTCTTT
CASSQGKVNRGRMNTEAFF
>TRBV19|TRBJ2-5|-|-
TGTGCCAGTAGTATTTCCGGACTACTCCAAGAGACCCAGTACTTC
CASSISGLLQETQYF
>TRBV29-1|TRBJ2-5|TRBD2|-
TGCAGCGGAGGACTAGCGGGAGATTCAGAGACCCAGTACTTC
CSGGLAGDSETQYF
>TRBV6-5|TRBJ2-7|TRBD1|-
TGTGCCAGCAGTTACTCTGAATGGGCGACAGGGCGCTCCTACGAGCAGTACTTC
CASSYSEWATGRSYEQYF
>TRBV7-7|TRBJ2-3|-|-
TGTGCTAGCAGCTTAGGTGGGAGGCACGATACGCAGTATTTT
CASSLGGRHDTQYF
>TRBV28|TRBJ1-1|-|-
TGTGCCAGCAGTTTTACTTGGGGTTCTGAAGCTTTCTTT
CASSFTWGSEAFF
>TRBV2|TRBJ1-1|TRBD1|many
TGTGCCAGCAGTGAAGCGCTTATGGGGACAGGCTGGACTGAAGCTTTCTTT
CASSEALMGTGWTEAFF